The 14 T cell receptor beta chains below all came from one sample that was sequenced in a study of blood T cell repertoires in COVID-19. Sequencing was performed with immunoSEQ multiplex PCR; in TCRdb, only in-frame clones are kept and a portion is missing. The sample carries 400,000 or so clones, 80% to 90% recorded once. The sequenced material came from PBMCs or T cells enriched from blood (not recorded which). These receptors were collected from a man in his thirties or forties who had recovered from COVID-19.

The DNA for the CDR3 is TGTGCCAGCAGTTCCGACAGGGGCGAGCAGTACTTC. It codes for CASSSDRGEQYF. This chain joins TRBV7-6 and TRBJ2-7, with 8 bases lining up with TRBD1. The CDR3 totals 12 residues. V gave up 6 bases and J gave up 6 bases; unmatched junction bases: 4. The germline V gene encodes CDR1 SGHVS and CDR2 FNYEAQ.

The chain joins TRBV7-3 to TRBJ2-7, with D tentatively TRBD1 (5 bases). The germline V gene has CDR1 SGHTA and CDR2 FQGTGA. The CDR3 spans 15 residues. Trimming removed 2 bases at V and 0 bases at J, with 11 bases between. The CDR3 DNA is TGTGCCAGCAGCTTAGGTGGTGGGGCCTCCTACGAGCAGTACTTC. Amino acids: CASSLGGGASYEQYF.

The CDR3 spells CASSTGTSRNTQYF. DNA of the CDR3: TGCGCCAGCAGCACCGGGACTAGTCGGAATACGCAGTATTTT. The chain employs TRBV10-1 and TRBJ2-3; the match to TRBD2 covers 8 bases. Per germline, CDR1 WNHNN and CDR2 SYGVQD (reference sequence). The junction had 9 bases not matched to a gene; V was cut back by 6 bases and J by 7 bases. The length of the CDR3 is 14 residues.

This clone was seen just once. The chain carries TRBV19 and TRBJ2-1; D is perhaps TRBD2 (6 bases). Germline V gene sequence: CDR1 LNHDA, CDR2 SQIVND (reference sequence). The CDR3 is 17 amino acids. The ends were cut back, 4 bases at V and 8 bases at J, with 24 bases in the middle. The CDR3 reads CASSTHRLVRERYEQFF. Written as DNA, the CDR3 is TGTGCCAGTAGTACACATAGACTAGTCCGGGAGAGGTATGAGCAGTTCTTC. The full variable domain, rest sourced from reference TRBV19 and TRBJ2-1, is DGGITQSPKYLFRKEGQNVTLSCEQNLNHDAMYWYRQDPGQGLRLIYYSQIVNDFQKGDIAEGYSVSREKKESFPLTVTSAQKNPTAFYLCASSTHRLVRERYEQFFGPGTRLTVL.

With respect to this clone: The same CDR3 also results from other DNA sequences found in this sample. The rearrangement links TRBV28 to TRBJ1-5; D ambiguous. The CDR3 spans 14 residues. Germline-derived CDR1 and CDR2 are MDHEN and SYDVKM. Trimming took off 1 base at V and 0 bases at J, with 4 bases between the two ends. Here the CDR3 reads CASSLSVSNQPQHF. The CDR3 region has the DNA TGTGCCAGCAGTTTATCGGTTAGCAATCAGCCCCAGCATTTT.

The V call is TRBV12-3 or TRBV12-4, the J call TRBJ2-1; 10 bases line up with TRBD2. Trimming cost V 7 bases and J 10 bases; bases outside gene matches: 7. The CDR3 runs 13 residues. Here the CDR3 reads CASKTSGTHEQFF. The CDR3 bases are TGTGCCAGCAAAACTAGCGGGACCCACGAGCAGTTCTTC.

The chain couples TRBV12-2 to TRBJ1-5. TRBV12-2 is labeled a pseudogene. The CDR3 is made up of 17 amino acids. CDR3 in amino acids: CASRSPPSTRGNQPQHF. In nucleotides, the CDR3 is TGTGCAAGTCGCTCACCCCCTAGCACACGTGGCAATCAGCCCCAGCATTTT.

The V and J genes are TRBV4-2 and TRBJ1-1; the match to TRBD1 covers 9 bases. The CDR3 runs to 19 residues. Germline values: CDR1 LGHNA, CDR2 YNFKEQ. V shed 0 bases, J shed 4 bases, and the junction held 15 bases outside the gene matches. The CDR3 loop is CASSQEGPGTGFSRTEAFF. The DNA for the CDR3 is TGTGCCAGCAGCCAAGAGGGGCCCGGGACAGGGTTTTCACGCACTGAAGCTTTCTTT.

This chain's CDR3 is CASSFLRRSTEAFF. CDR3 in DNA: TGTGCCAGCAGCTTCCTGCGAAGAAGCACTGAAGCTTTCTTT. The rearrangement joins TRBV11-1 to TRBJ1-1; D is uncertain. Germline assignment: CDR1 SGHAT and CDR2 FQDESV (reference sequence). The CDR3 covers 14 residues. Deletions cut 3 bases from V and 4 bases from J, with 12 bases between.

This chain links TRBV5-1 with TRBJ2-7; TRBD1 matches 9 bases. With V trimmed by 6 bases and J by 5 bases, 12 bases remained unmatched. CDR3 length equals 15 residues. Germline assignment: CDR1 SGHRS and CDR2 YFSETQ. CDR3 in DNA: TGCGCCAGCACCTGGGGGGACAGGGATTTTCACGAGCAGTACTTC. Its translation: CASTWGDRDFHEQYF.

The sample holds one count of this clone. This chain uses TRBV5-1 with TRBJ1-1, with D unresolved. CDR3 length equals 13 residues. V shed 0 bases and J shed 7 bases, with 10 bases lying between them. Per germline, CDR1 SGHRS and CDR2 YFSETQ. The CDR3 DNA sequence: TGCGCCAGCAGCTTGGGGTACTCTAGTGAAGCTTTCTTT. It yields the protein CASSLGYSSEAFF.

The V and J genes are TRBV7-9 and TRBJ2-1; maybe TRBD2 (6 bases). V gave up 3 bases and J gave up 2 bases, with 23 bases separating them. Germline CDR1 reads SEHNR; CDR2 reads FQNEAQ (reference sequence). This CDR3 is built from 19 residues. The CDR3 nucleotides read TGTGCCAGCAGCTTTAGCATAGCTAGCGCTAGATCGGCCTACAATGAGCAGTTCTTC. Encoded protein: CASSFSIASARSAYNEQFF.

This clone was counted a few times. The V and J genes are TRBV3-1 (or the pseudogene TRBV3-2) and TRBJ1-1; 8 bases map to TRBD1. The CDR3 is made up of 13 amino acids. V lost 1 base to trimming and J lost 6 bases; unmatched junction nucleotides: 1. From germline, CDR1 is LGHDT and CDR2 YNNKEL (reference sequence). CDR3 sequence reads: CASSQAGGAEAFF. CDR3 in DNA: TGTGCCAGCAGCCAAGCAGGGGGCGCTGAAGCTTTCTTT.

The chain uses TRBV28 and TRBJ1-2; 7 positions match TRBD1. Germline CDR1 reads MDHEN; CDR2 reads SYDVKM. This CDR3 region has 12 residues. J was trimmed by 8 bases and V by 7 bases; bases with no gene match: 7. The CDR3 sequence is CASTSGGRGYTF. CDR3 nucleotides: TGTGCCAGCACCTCAGGGGGAAGAGGCTACACCTTC.